Sequencing of this TCR beta chain was carried out in a study of cytomegalovirus exposure and HLA in healthy donors. Study observations and caveats: The study listed some 160 cytomegalovirus-associated TCR beta chains. Later analysis identified a missense DCLRE1C variant that was linked to TCR beta V- and J-gene trimming.

Notes on this clone: Its antigen remains unknown.

The PCR made use of 60 Vbeta and 13 Jbeta primers. Sequencing was performed with immunoSEQ multiplex PCR; in TCRdb, only in-frame clones are kept and a portion is missing. In all, the sample yields 150,000 to 200,000 clones. The V and J ends lost 0 bases and 0 bases respectively, with 9 bases between them. This CDR3 comprises 16 residues. Germline V gene data show CDR1 as MNHEY and CDR2 as SVGAGI. The sequence came from a woman aged 55-70 years in good health and CMV-seronegative. The sequenced material came from PBMCs. The V and J genes are TRBV6-5 and TRBJ1-3, with D maybe TRBD1 (5 bases). The CDR3 DNA sequence: TGTGCCAGCAGTTACTCGAGTCAGGGCTCTGGAAACACCATATATTTT. Protein: CASSYSSQGSGNTIYF.